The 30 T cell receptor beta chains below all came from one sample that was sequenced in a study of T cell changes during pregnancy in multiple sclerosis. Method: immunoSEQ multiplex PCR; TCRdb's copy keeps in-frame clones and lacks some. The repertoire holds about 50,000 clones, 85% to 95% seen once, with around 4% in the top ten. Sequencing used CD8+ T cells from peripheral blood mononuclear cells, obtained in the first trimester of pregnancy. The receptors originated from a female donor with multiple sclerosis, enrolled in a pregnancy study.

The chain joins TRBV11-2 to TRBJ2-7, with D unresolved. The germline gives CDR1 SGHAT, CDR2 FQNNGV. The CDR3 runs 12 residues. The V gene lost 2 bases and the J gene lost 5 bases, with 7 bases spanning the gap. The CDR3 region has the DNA TGTGCCAGCAGCTTATCCCTAGACGAGCAGTACTTC. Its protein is CASSLSLDEQYF.

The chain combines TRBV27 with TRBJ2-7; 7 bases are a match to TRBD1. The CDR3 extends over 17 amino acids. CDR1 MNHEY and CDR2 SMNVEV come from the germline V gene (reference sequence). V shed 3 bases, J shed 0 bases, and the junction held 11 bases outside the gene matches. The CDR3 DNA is TGTGCCAGCAGTTTTCAAATTCCGGGACAGAGCTCCTACGAGCAGTACTTC. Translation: CASSFQIPGQSSYEQYF.

The CDR3 sequence: CASHQGGSQETQYF. CDR3 coding DNA: TGTGCCAGCCATCAGGGGGGCAGCCAAGAGACCCAGTACTTC. This chain uses TRBV25-1 with TRBJ2-5; D perhaps matches TRBD1 (7 bases). CDR1 is MGHDK, CDR2 SYGVNS, per germline. Trimming left V 8 bases short and J 1 base short, with 14 bases between. There are 14 residues in the CDR3.

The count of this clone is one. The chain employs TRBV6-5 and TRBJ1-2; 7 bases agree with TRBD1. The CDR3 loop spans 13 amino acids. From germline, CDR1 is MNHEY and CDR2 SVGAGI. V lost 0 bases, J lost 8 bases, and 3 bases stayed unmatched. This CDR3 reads CASSYSTGNGYTF. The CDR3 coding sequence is TGTGCCAGCAGTTACTCGACAGGGAACGGCTACACCTTC.

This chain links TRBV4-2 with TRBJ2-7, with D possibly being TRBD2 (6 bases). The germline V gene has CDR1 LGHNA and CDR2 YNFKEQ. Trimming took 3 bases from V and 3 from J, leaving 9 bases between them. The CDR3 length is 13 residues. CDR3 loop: CASSHGTGYEQYF. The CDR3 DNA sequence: TGTGCCAGCAGCCATGGGACTGGCTACGAGCAGTACTTC.

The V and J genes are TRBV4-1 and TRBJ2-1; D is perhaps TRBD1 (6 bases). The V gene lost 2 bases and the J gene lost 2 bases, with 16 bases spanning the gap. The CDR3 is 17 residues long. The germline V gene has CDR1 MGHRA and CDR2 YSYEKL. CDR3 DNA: TGCGCCAGCAGCCAATTTCTACAGGGTGGGGCCTACAATGAGCAGTTCTTC. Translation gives CASSQFLQGGAYNEQFF.

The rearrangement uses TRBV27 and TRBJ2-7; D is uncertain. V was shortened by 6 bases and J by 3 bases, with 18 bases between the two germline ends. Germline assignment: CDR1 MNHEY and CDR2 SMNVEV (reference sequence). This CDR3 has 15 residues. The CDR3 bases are TGTGCCAGCAGCCGTAGCTTGGCGCCTGGCTACGAGCAGTACTTC. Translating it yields CASSRSLAPGYEQYF.

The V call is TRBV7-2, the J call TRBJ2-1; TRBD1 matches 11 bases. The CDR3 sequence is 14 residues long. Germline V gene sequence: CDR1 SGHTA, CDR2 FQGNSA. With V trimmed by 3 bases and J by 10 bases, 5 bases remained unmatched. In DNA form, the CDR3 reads TGTGCCAGCAGCTTCGGACAGGGGGCTGGGGAGCAGTTCTTC. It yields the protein CASSFGQGAGEQFF.

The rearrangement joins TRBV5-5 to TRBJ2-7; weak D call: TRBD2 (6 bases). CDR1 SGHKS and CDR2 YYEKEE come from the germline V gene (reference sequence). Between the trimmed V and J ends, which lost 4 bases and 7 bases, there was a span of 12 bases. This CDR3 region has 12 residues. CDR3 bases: TGTGCCAGCAGCCCGGGGGTTGGGGAGCAGTACTTC. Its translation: CASSPGVGEQYF.

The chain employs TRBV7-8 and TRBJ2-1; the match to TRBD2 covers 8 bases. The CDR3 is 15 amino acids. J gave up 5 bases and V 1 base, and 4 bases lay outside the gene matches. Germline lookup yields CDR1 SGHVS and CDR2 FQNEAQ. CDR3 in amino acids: CASSLGGGPHNEQFF. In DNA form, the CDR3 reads TGTGCCAGCAGCTTAGGCGGGGGGCCCCACAATGAGCAGTTCTTC.

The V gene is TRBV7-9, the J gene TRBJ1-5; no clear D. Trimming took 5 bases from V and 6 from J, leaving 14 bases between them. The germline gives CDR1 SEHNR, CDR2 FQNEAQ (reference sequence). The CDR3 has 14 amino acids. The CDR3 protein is CASSPGGESQPQHF. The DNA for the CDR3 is TGTGCCAGCAGCCCCGGCGGGGAGAGTCAGCCCCAGCATTTT.

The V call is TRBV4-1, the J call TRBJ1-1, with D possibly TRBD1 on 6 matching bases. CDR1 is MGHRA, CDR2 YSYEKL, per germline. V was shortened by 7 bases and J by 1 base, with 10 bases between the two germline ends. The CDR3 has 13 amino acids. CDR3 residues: CASNPTGNTEAFF. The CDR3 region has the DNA TGCGCCAGCAATCCGACAGGGAACACTGAAGCTTTCTTT.

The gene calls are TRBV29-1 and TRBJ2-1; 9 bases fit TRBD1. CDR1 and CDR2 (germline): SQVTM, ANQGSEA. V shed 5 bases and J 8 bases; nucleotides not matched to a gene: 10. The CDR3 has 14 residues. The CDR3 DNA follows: TGCAGCGTTCCACAGGGGGCGATCAATTATGAGCAGTTCTTC. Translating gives CSVPQGAINYEQFF.

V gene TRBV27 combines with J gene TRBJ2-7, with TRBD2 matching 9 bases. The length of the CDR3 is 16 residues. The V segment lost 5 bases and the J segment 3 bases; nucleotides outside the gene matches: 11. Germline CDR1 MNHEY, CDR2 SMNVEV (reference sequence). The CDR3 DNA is TGTGCCAGCAGTCCCAAACTAGCGGGCGGGTACTACGAGCAGTACTTC. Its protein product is CASSPKLAGGYYEQYF.

The DNA of the CDR3 is TGTGCCAGCAGCTTGGGGGACAGCAACTATGGCTACACCTTC. Translating it yields CASSLGDSNYGYTF. The rearrangement uses TRBV7-9 and TRBJ1-2; 7 bases are shared with TRBD1. Losses at the gene ends were 3 bases for V and 2 bases for J; bases not matched to a gene: 3. Germline values: CDR1 SEHNR, CDR2 FQNEAQ (reference sequence). The CDR3 extends over 14 amino acids.

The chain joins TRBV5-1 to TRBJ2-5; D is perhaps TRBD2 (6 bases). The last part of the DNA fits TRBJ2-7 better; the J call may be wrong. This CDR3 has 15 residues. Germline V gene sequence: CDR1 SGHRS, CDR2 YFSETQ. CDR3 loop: CASSLAPPGADEQYF. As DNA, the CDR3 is TGCGCCAGCAGCTTGGCCCCCCCGGGAGCGGACGAGCAGTACTTC.

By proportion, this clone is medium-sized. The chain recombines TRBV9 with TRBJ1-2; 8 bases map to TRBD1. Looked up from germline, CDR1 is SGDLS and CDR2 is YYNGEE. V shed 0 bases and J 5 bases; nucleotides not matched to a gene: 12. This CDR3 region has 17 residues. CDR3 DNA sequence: TGTGCCAGCAGCGTAGACGGAGAAGGGACAGGCATTTATGGCTACACCTTC. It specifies CASSVDGEGTGIYGYTF.

CDR3 sequence (DNA): TGTGCCAGCAGCTTGGGGCCCGACAGGCTTCCCGGCCTCTCCTACGAGCAGTACTTC. Translating it yields CASSLGPDRLPGLSYEQYF. The chain is built from TRBV5-5 and TRBJ2-7, with a possible D match to TRBD1 (6 bases). Trimming left V 0 bases short and J 0 bases short, with 22 bases between. The germline V gene has CDR1 SGHKS and CDR2 YYEKEE (reference sequence). The CDR3 is 19 residues long.

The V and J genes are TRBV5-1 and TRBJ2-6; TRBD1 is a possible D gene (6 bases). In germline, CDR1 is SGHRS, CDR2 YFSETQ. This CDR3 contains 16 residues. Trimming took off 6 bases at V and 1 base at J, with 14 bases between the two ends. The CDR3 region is CASTRTATSGANVLTF. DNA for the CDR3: TGCGCCAGCACCAGGACAGCAACGTCTGGGGCCAACGTCCTGACTTTC.

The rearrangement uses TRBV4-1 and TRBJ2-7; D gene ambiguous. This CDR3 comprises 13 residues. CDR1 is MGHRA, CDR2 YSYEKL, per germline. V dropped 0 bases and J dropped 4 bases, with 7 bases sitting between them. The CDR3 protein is CASSQDWAYEQYF. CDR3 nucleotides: TGCGCCAGCAGCCAAGATTGGGCATACGAGCAGTACTTC.

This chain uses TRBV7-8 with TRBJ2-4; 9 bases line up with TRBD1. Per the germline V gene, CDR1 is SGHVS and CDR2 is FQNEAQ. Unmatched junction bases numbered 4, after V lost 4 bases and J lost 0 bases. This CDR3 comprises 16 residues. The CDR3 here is CASSSDRGSAKNIQYF. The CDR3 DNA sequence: TGTGCCAGCAGCTCCGACAGGGGGTCAGCCAAAAACATTCAGTACTTC.

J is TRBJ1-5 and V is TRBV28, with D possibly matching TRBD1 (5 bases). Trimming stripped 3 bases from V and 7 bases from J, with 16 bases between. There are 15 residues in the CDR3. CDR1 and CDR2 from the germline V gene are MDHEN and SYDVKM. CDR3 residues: CASSFSGWRDQPQHF. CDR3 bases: TGTGCCAGCAGTTTCTCCGGGTGGAGGGACCAGCCCCAGCATTTT.

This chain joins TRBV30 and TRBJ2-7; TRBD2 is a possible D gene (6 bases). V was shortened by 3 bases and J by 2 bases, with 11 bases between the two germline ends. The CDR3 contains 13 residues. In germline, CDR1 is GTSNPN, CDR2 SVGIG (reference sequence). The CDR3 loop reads CAWSGTPPYEQYF. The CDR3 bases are TGTGCCTGGAGCGGGACTCCTCCCTACGAGCAGTACTTC.

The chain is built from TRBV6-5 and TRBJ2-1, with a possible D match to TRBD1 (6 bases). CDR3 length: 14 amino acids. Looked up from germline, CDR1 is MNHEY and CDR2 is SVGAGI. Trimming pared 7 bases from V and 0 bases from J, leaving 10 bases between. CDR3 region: CASKLQGSYNEQFF. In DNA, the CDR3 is TGTGCCAGCAAATTACAGGGCTCCTACAATGAGCAGTTCTTC.

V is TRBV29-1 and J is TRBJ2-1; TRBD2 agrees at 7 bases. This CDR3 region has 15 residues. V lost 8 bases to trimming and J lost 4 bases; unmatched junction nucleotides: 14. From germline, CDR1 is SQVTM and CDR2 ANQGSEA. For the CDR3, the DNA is TGCAGCATTCTCCCGGGACTAAATTTTTACAATGAGCAGTTCTTC. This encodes CSILPGLNFYNEQFF.

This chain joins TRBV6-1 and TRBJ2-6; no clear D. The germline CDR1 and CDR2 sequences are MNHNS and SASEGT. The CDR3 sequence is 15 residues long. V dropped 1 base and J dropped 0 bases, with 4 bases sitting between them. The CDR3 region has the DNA TGTGCCAGCAGTGAAGACAGCTCTGGGGCCAACGTCCTGACTTTC. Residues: CASSEDSSGANVLTF.

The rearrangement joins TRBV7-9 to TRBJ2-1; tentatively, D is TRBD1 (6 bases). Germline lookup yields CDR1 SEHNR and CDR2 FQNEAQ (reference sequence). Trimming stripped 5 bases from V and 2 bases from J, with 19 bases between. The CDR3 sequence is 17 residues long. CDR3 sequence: CASSLPTGLGAYNEQFF. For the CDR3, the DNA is TGTGCCAGCAGCCTACCGACAGGACTGGGGGCCTACAATGAGCAGTTCTTC.

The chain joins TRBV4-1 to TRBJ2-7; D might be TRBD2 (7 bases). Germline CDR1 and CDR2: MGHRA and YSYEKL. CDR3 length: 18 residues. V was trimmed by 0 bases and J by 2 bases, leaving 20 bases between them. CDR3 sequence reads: CASSQEPVGGGSAYEQYF. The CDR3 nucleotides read TGCGCCAGCAGCCAAGAGCCAGTGGGGGGGGGCTCGGCCTACGAGCAGTACTTC.

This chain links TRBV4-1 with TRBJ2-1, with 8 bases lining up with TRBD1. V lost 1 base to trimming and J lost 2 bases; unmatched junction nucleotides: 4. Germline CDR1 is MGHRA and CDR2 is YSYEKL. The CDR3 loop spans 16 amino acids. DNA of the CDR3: TGCGCCAGCAGCCAAGGGGCAGGGGGCGCCTACAATGAGCAGTTCTTC. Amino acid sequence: CASSQGAGGAYNEQFF.

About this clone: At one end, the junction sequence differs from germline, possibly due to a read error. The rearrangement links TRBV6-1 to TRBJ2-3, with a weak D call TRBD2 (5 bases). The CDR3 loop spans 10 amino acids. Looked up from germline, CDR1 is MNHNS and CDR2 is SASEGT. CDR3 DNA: TGTGCCAGCAGTGAACGGCGGACTCTTTTT. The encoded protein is CASSERRTLF.